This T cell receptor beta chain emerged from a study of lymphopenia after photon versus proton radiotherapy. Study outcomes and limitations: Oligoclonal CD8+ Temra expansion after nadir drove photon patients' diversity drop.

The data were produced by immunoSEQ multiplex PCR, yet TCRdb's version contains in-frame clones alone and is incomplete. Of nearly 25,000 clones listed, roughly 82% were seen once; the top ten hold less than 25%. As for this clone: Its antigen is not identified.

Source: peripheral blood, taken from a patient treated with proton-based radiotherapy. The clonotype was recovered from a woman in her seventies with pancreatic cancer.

DNA for the CDR3: TGTGCCAGCAGTTACCCAACCGAGACCCAGTACTTC. This translates into CASSYPTETQYF. The chain recombines TRBV27 with TRBJ2-5, with D uncertain. CDR1 is MNHEY and CDR2 is SMNVEV in the germline V gene (reference sequence). The V end lost 4 bases, the J end lost 5 bases, and 8 bases lay between the germline ends. The CDR3 runs to 12 residues.